This TCR beta chain was sequenced in a study of blood T cell repertoires in COVID-19. The overall study: Italy, Spain and the United States were the sources of the convalescent and acute COVID-19 samples. The cDNA or gDNA used as material had been derived from T cells, B-cell-depleted T cells, or PBMCs.

Measured with immunoSEQ multiplex PCR; TCRdb has only the in-frame clones, and not every one. The sample carries almost 250,000 clones, over 75% recorded once. Participants' own reports of clinical history determined their cohort assignment. The source is a woman aged 50 to 60 with acute COVID-19. The sequencing sample was made of PBMCs or T cells enriched from blood (not recorded which).

The CDR3 DNA sequence: TGTGCCAGCTCACCATCTAGCGGGGGGGCTTCCTACAATGAGCAGTTCTTC. Its protein product is CASSPSSGGASYNEQFF. The chain links TRBV18 to TRBJ2-1, with TRBD2 matching over 12 bases. The trim removed 2 bases at V and 1 base at J, leaving 3 bases unmatched. Germline CDR1 and CDR2: KGHSH and LQKENI. The CDR3 totals 17 residues.